The TCR beta chain under discussion was sequenced for a study of T cell repertoires in aging, cancer and after chemotherapy. Study background: Donor ages fell into six groups from 30 or younger up to 70 or older. Pre- and post-chemotherapy samples were paired from chronic lymphocytic leukemia patients treated with fludarabine- or bendamustine-based regimens.

The CDR3 extends over 16 amino acids. CDR1 is GTSNPN, CDR2 SVGIG, per germline (reference sequence). Rearranged V-D-J TRB sequences were amplified with a mixed TRB-A/B primer pool. TCRdb reprocessed the multiplex PCR reads with MiXCR, giving one entry per CDR3 protein. This sample has 4,900 or so distinct CDR3 sequences, with about 40% found just once. TCR beta rearrangements were amplified from peripheral blood genomic DNA. Study observations and caveats: In cancer patients, declining TCR diversity with age involved lost richness and lost evenness. Across the chemotherapy interval, each cancer cohort showed higher median generation probability, suggesting thymic rebound.

Remarks on this clonotype: The antigen is undetermined.

The receptor was isolated from a human donor with a blood cancer. The sequencing input was blood. The chain links TRBV30 to TRBJ2-2; D possibly matches TRBD1 or TRBD2 (5 bases each). CDR3 nucleotide sequence: TGTGCTTATTTACGCCAGGGACGGATGAACACCGGGGAGCTGTTTTTT. Translation: CAYLRQGRMNTGELFF.